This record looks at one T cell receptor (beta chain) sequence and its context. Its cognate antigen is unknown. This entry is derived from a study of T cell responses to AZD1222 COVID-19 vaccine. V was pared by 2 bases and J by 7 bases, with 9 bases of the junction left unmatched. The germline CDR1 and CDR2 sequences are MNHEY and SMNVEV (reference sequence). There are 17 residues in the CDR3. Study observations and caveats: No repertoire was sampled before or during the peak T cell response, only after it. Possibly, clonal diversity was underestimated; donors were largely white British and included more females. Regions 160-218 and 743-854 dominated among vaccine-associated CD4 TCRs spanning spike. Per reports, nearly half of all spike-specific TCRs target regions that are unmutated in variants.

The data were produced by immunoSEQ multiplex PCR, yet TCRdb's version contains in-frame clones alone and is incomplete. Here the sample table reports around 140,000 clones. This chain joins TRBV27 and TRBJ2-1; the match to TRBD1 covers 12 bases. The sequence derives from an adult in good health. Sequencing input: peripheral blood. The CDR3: CASSLMGDRGLSNEQFF. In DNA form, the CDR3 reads TGTGCCAGCAGTTTAATGGGGGACAGGGGGCTTTCGAATGAGCAGTTCTTC.